The sequence of this T cell receptor beta chain was determined in a study of tumor-infiltrating lymphocytes in primary liver carcinoma. Overall study results and limits: The top-250-clone fraction was significantly higher in tumors than in blood (p = 0.039). Lower overlap was observed for tumor-adjacent and tumor-blood pairs relative to tumor region pairs.

Total RNA (roughly 550 ng) served as template for TCR beta cDNA synthesis primed by a constant-region primer. Each TCR beta library was derived from three nested multiplex PCR rounds that employed slightly modified ARM-PCR. Researchers ran the first two PCR rounds for about 11 cycles each with TRBV1-TRBV30 forward primers and a C-beta reverse primer. TCRdb reprocessed the multiplex PCR reads with MiXCR, giving one entry per CDR3 protein. The table lists some 110,000 distinct CDR3 sequences, roughly 80% of them singletons. V was pared by 9 bases and J by 2 bases, with 29 bases between. The CDR3 is 18 residues long. Germline CDR1 SEHNR, CDR2 FQNEAQ (reference sequence). Scientists recovered RNA and DNA together from around 20-30 mg of unsorted bulk tissue. Each sampled tumor had five separate regions taken from it. As for this clonotype: The antigen is not known.

This clonotype was sampled from a middle-aged man with primary liver carcinoma and hepatitis B virus infection. The sample taken for sequencing was liver tumor tissue from sampling region 3. Stated subset: tumor region T3, left-lateral pole. The rearrangement uses TRBV7-9 and TRBJ2-7; either TRBD1 or TRBD2 may fit D (6 bases each). In nucleotides, the CDR3 is TGTGCCAGTGGCTTAGGGGGAGGATCGGGGACTTTACCCTACGAGCAGTACTTC. Encoded protein: CASGLGGGSGTLPYEQYF. The entire variable domain, with the rest obtained from reference TRBV7-9 and TRBJ2-7, is as follows: DTGVSQNPRHKITKRGQNVTFRCDPISEHNRLYWYRQTLGQGPEFLTYFQNEAQLEKSRLLSDRFSAERPKGSFSTLEIQRTEQGDSAMYLCASGLGGGSGTLPYEQYFGPGTRLTVT.